This TCR beta chain was identified during a study of cytomegalovirus exposure and HLA in healthy donors. PCR amplification relied on 60 Vbeta primers (plus 13 Jbeta primers). Sequenced by immunoSEQ multiplex PCR; TCRdb stores in-frame clones only, minus some. The table lists about 150,000 clones, over 60% of them singletons. CDR1 is MGHRA and CDR2 is YSYEKL in the germline V gene. The CDR3 spans 17 residues. Of note for this clone: The junction shows a germline mismatch at one end, possibly a read error.

The receptor was derived from a middle-aged woman in good health and CMV-seronegative. V is TRBV4-1 and J is TRBJ1-4, with a possible D match to TRBD1 (6 bases). Sequenced sample: PBMCs. The CDR3 DNA reads as TGCGCCAGCAGCCAAGTCCGAATACAGGGAACTGATGAAAAACTGTTTTTT. This translates into CASSQVRIQGTDEKLFF.